Shown below are 32 T cell receptor beta chains from a single sample sequenced in a study of OX40 agonist ivuxolimab in advanced cancers. Data came from immunoSEQ multiplex PCR; TCRdb stores just in-frame clones and leaves some out. The sample contains approximately 64,000 clones, roughly 86% of which appear only once. The sample here was CD4+ or CD8+ T cells sorted from blood, taken in a trial of the OX40 agonist ivuxolimab. These receptors were obtained from an adult with an advanced solid tumor such as melanoma, head and neck, liver or kidney cancer.

This clone is a singleton in its sample. The rearrangement uses TRBV19 and TRBJ2-7, with TRBD2 as a possible D gene (5 bases). In germline, CDR1 is LNHDA, CDR2 SQIVND (reference sequence). V lost 5 bases and J lost 3, with 5 bases in between. The CDR3 has 11 amino acids. The CDR3 DNA sequence: TGTGCCAGTAGTGGAGGCTACGAGCAGTACTTC. Translated, it gives CASSGGYEQYF.

This clone was detected only once. The chain has TRBV11-2 and TRBJ2-7; the D gene is possibly TRBD2 (6 bases). CDR3 length equals 13 residues. Trimming stripped 7 bases from V and 0 bases from J, with 10 bases between. Germline lookup yields CDR1 SGHAT and CDR2 FQNNGV. The chain's CDR3 is CASKLASSYEQYF. For the CDR3, the DNA is TGTGCCAGCAAACTAGCTAGCTCCTACGAGCAGTACTTC.

The chain carries TRBV7-2 and TRBJ2-3, with 7 positions matching TRBD2. V gave up 8 bases and J gave up 2 bases; unmatched junction bases: 10. Germline CDR1 reads SGHTA; CDR2 reads FQGNSA. This CDR3 has 15 residues. In DNA, the CDR3 is TGTGCCAGCGCCACGTGGGCGGGGGTCACAGATACGCAGTATTTT. Translating gives CASATWAGVTDTQYF.

This chain links TRBV5-1 with TRBJ2-5; TRBD2 agrees at 7 bases. CDR1 is SGHRS, CDR2 YFSETQ, per germline. The CDR3 sequence is 15 residues long. The V and J ends lost 0 bases and 1 base, in that order; junction bases with no gene match: 3. The CDR3 region is CASSLGPGGQETQYF. The CDR3 DNA is TGCGCCAGCAGCTTGGGCCCGGGGGGCCAAGAGACCCAGTACTTC.

This clone was counted once. The rearrangement links TRBV6-1 to TRBJ2-7, with TRBD2 as a possible D gene (6 bases). The CDR3 totals 14 residues. V was cut by 7 bases and J by 3 bases, with 16 bases left in between. Germline CDR1 and CDR2: MNHNS and SASEGT. CDR3 loop: CASTREVGSYEQYF. CDR3 DNA: TGTGCCAGCACCAGGGAGGTGGGGAGCTACGAGCAGTACTTC.

The CDR3 DNA reads TGTGCCAGCTCACCAACCGGGAATCACTACGAGCAGTACTTC. It codes for CASSPTGNHYEQYF. This chain links TRBV18 with TRBJ2-7, with D maybe TRBD2 (5 bases). The germline V gene encodes CDR1 KGHSH and CDR2 LQKENI. The V end lost 2 bases, the J end lost 3 bases, and 11 bases lay between the germline ends. The CDR3 extends over 14 amino acids. The entire variable domain, with the rest obtained from reference TRBV18 and TRBJ2-7, is as follows: NAGVMQNPRHLVRRRGQEARLRCSPMKGHSHVYWYRQLPEEGLKFMVYLQKENIIDESGMPKERFSAEFPKEGPSILRIQQVVRGDSAAYFCASSPTGNHYEQYFGPGTRLTVT.

V gene TRBV5-1 combines with J gene TRBJ1-2; D may be TRBD1 (5 bases). The CDR3 runs to 13 residues. Germline V CDR1 and CDR2: SGHRS, YFSETQ. Trimming removed 2 bases at V and 7 bases at J, with 12 bases between. CDR3 residues: CASSFEGTGGYTF. The CDR3 DNA follows: TGCGCCAGCAGCTTTGAGGGGACTGGTGGCTACACCTTC.

With respect to this clone: A read error may produce the germline difference seen at one junction end. The chain recombines TRBV29-1 with TRBJ2-1; a weak D match, TRBD2 (5 bases). The CDR3 extends over 10 amino acids. From germline, CDR1 is SQVTM and CDR2 ANQGSEA. The CDR3 nucleotides read TGCAGCGTTGGAGAGGGTTGGACGGTCTTC. Translation gives CSVGEGWTVF.

The gene calls are TRBV9 and TRBJ2-1; weak D call: TRBD2 (5 bases). The ends were cut back, 0 bases at V and 9 bases at J, with 19 bases in the middle. Per germline, CDR1 SGDLS and CDR2 YYNGEE. The CDR3 runs 16 residues. The CDR3 here is CASSVVGAARPGEQFF. The CDR3, as DNA: TGTGCCAGCAGCGTAGTTGGAGCGGCTCGGCCCGGTGAGCAGTTCTTC.

The chain has TRBV4-1 and TRBJ2-1; possibly TRBD2 for D (5 bases). Trimming left V 2 bases short and J 11 bases short, with 10 bases between. The germline V gene has CDR1 MGHRA and CDR2 YSYEKL. This CDR3 has 12 residues. CDR3 protein: CASSQTGGKQFF. The CDR3 bases are TGCGCCAGCAGCCAAACCGGAGGAAAGCAGTTCTTC.

This chain connects TRBV11-1 to TRBJ1-1; D gene uncertain. Germline CDR1 reads SGHAT; CDR2 reads FQDESV (reference sequence). This CDR3 is 14 amino acids long. The V end lost 5 bases, the J end lost 1 base, and 11 bases lay between the germline ends. In DNA, the CDR3 is TGTGCCAGCAGCCTAGGGCTAGCGAACACTGAAGCTTTCTTT. Translated, it gives CASSLGLANTEAFF.

The V and J genes are TRBV29-1 and TRBJ2-7, with D possibly TRBD1 on 5 matching bases. Trimming left V 6 bases short and J 4 bases short, with 10 bases between. The CDR3 is 11 residues long. Germline V CDR1 and CDR2: SQVTM, ANQGSEA. The CDR3 coding sequence is TGCAGCGTCTTTCAGGGTTACGAGCAGTACTTC. It yields the protein CSVFQGYEQYF.

The chain couples TRBV29-1 to TRBJ2-4; 12 bases map to TRBD2. V was clipped by 0 bases and J by 0 bases; unmatched bases: 9. The CDR3 loop spans 19 amino acids. Germline-derived CDR1 and CDR2 are SQVTM and ANQGSEA. The CDR3 loop is CSVEEALAGGKLAKNIQYF. CDR3 DNA sequence: TGCAGCGTTGAAGAAGCGCTAGCGGGAGGGAAATTAGCCAAAAACATTCAGTACTTC.

The gene calls are TRBV5-6 and TRBJ2-1; 8 positions match TRBD2. V dropped 3 bases and J dropped 2; count of bases not matched to a gene: 7. The CDR3 extends over 16 amino acids. In germline, CDR1 is SGHDT, CDR2 YYEEEE. CDR3 region: CASSYGIAGTYNEQFF. For the CDR3, the DNA is TGTGCCAGCAGCTACGGAATAGCGGGGACCTACAATGAGCAGTTCTTC.

The chain links TRBV5-6 to TRBJ1-1; D ambiguous. CDR1 is SGHDT, CDR2 YYEEEE, per germline. The V end was cut by 3 bases, the J end by 7 bases, with 7 bases between. This CDR3 is 11 amino acids long. The CDR3 loop reads CASSYLDEAFF. In nucleotides, the CDR3 is TGTGCCAGCAGCTACCTTGATGAAGCTTTCTTT.

This rearrangement joins TRBV18 to TRBJ2-1, with 13 bases lining up with TRBD2. The CDR3 sequence is 15 residues long. Germline V gene lookup returns CDR1 KGHSH and CDR2 LQKENI. Trimming removed 2 bases from V and 7 bases from J; junction bases left unmatched: 2. This chain's CDR3 is CASSPVTSGRNEQFF. CDR3 bases: TGTGCCAGCTCACCAGTGACTAGCGGGAGGAATGAGCAGTTCTTC.

V and J are TRBV5-1 and TRBJ1-1; D is unclear. Trimming left V 7 bases short and J 3 bases short, with 16 bases between. Germline V gene data show CDR1 as SGHRS and CDR2 as YFSETQ. This CDR3 spans 14 amino acids. The CDR3 DNA reads as TGCGCCAGCGGTAACGGTCCTCAGGACACTGAAGCTTTCTTT. It is translated as CASGNGPQDTEAFF.

This chain uses TRBV6-5 with TRBJ1-1; D might be TRBD1 (5 bases). Per germline, CDR1 MNHEY and CDR2 SVGAGI. V lost 6 bases to trimming and J lost 2 bases, with 16 bases between them. There are 15 residues in the CDR3. The CDR3 is CASSYSTGPNTEAFF. CDR3 in DNA: TGTGCCAGCAGCTATTCGACGGGGCCCAACACTGAAGCTTTCTTT.

There are a few counts of this clone. The V call is TRBV5-4, the J call TRBJ1-5, with TRBD1 matching 9 bases. The CDR3 has 15 residues. Trimming cost V 0 bases and J 6 bases; bases outside gene matches: 4. Germline CDR1 and CDR2: SGHNT and YYREEE (reference sequence). CDR3 bases: TGTGCCAGCAGCTTGGACAGGGGGCTCAGTCAGCCCCAGCATTTT. It codes for CASSLDRGLSQPQHF.

The chain is built from TRBV28 and TRBJ2-3; tentative D call: TRBD1 (6 bases). The V and J ends lost 8 bases and 3 bases respectively, with 9 bases between them. The CDR3 length is 12 residues. Germline V gene sequence: CDR1 MDHEN, CDR2 SYDVKM. The CDR3 region has the DNA TGTGCCAGCGAAACAGGGACAGATACGCAGTATTTT. Its protein product is CASETGTDTQYF. Based on the CDR3 plus reference TRBV28 and TRBJ2-3, the full variable domain is DVKVTQSSRYLVKRTGEKVFLECVQDMDHENMFWYRQDPGLGLRLIYFSYDVKMKEKGDIPEGYSVSREKKERFSLILESASTNQTSMYLCASETGTDTQYFGPGTRLTVL.

The CDR3 reads CASSPDVLAGDTQYF. The DNA for the CDR3 is TGTGCCAGCAGCCCAGATGTACTAGCCGGAGATACGCAGTATTTT. The rearrangement uses TRBV11-2 and TRBJ2-3, with D possibly matching TRBD2 (6 bases). The ends were cut back, 5 bases at V and 5 bases at J, with 17 bases in the middle. This CDR3 spans 15 amino acids. Germline CDR1 is SGHAT and CDR2 is FQNNGV.

There are a few counts of this clone. V gene TRBV15 combines with J gene TRBJ1-5; TRBD1 matches at 9 bases. The V gene's germline CDR1 is LNHNV and CDR2 YYDKDF (reference sequence). After removal of 1 base from V and 7 bases from J, the junction contained 5 bases not matched to a gene. The CDR3 totals 15 residues. CDR3 in amino acids: CATSRGTGEGQPQHF. For the CDR3, the DNA is TGTGCCACCAGCAGAGGGACAGGGGAAGGGCAGCCCCAGCATTTT.

The gene calls are TRBV30 and TRBJ1-6, with a weak D call TRBD1 (6 bases). This CDR3 spans 13 amino acids. V dropped 4 bases and J dropped 6 bases, with 10 bases sitting between them. Germline V gene sequence: CDR1 GTSNPN, CDR2 SVGIG (reference sequence). The chain's CDR3 is CAWNREPNSPLHF. The CDR3 nucleotides are TGTGCCTGGAACAGGGAACCTAATTCACCCCTCCACTTT.

Only a few counts were recorded for this clone. This chain connects TRBV13 to TRBJ1-1; 7 positions agree with TRBD1. The trim removed 5 bases at V and 3 bases at J, leaving 3 bases unmatched. CDR3 length: 13 amino acids. CDR1 is PRHDT, CDR2 FYEKMQ, per germline (reference sequence). CDR3 in amino acids: CASSPTGDTEAFF. The CDR3 coding sequence is TGTGCCAGCAGCCCAACAGGGGACACTGAAGCTTTCTTT.

V and J are TRBV6-1 and TRBJ2-2; D ambiguous. V gave up 2 bases and J gave up 5 bases, with 9 bases separating them. Germline CDR1 and CDR2: MNHNS and SASEGT. This CDR3 comprises 14 residues. CDR3 bases: TGTGCCAGCAGTGAATTTTGGGGAACCGGGGAGCTGTTTTTT. Protein: CASSEFWGTGELFF.

The rearrangement joins TRBV18 to TRBJ2-2; tentative D call: TRBD2 (6 bases). Germline CDR1 and CDR2: KGHSH and LQKENI. The CDR3 is 16 residues long. V was clipped by 2 bases and J by 0 bases, with 10 bases between them. CDR3 nucleotide sequence: TGTGCCAGCTCACCATTCCCGGGGGCGAACACCGGGGAGCTGTTTTTT. It yields the protein CASSPFPGANTGELFF.

This chain links TRBV7-9 with TRBJ1-6; a possible D gene is TRBD1 (5 bases). The germline V gene has CDR1 SEHNR and CDR2 FQNEAQ (reference sequence). The ends were cut back, 3 bases at V and 10 bases at J, with 13 bases in the middle. The CDR3 totals 14 residues. The CDR3 here is CASSFQGSDSPLHF. The DNA of the CDR3 is TGTGCCAGCAGCTTCCAGGGCTCGGACTCACCCCTCCACTTT. The whole variable domain, remainder taken from reference TRBV7-9 and TRBJ1-6, is DTGVSQNPRHKITKRGQNVTFRCDPISEHNRLYWYRQTLGQGPEFLTYFQNEAQLEKSRLLSDRFSAERPKGSFSTLEIQRTEQGDSAMYLCASSFQGSDSPLHFGNGTRLTVT.

This chain connects TRBV30 to TRBJ1-6, with D possibly matching TRBD1 (5 bases). Trimming cost V 4 bases and J 5 bases, with 9 bases left between them. The germline CDR1 and CDR2 sequences are GTSNPN and SVGIG (reference sequence). This CDR3 spans 13 amino acids. The CDR3 protein is CAWNGQHNSPLHF. The CDR3 bases are TGTGCCTGGAACGGACAACATAATTCACCCCTCCACTTT. The full variable domain, completed using reference TRBV30 and TRBJ1-6, is SQTIHQWPATLVQPVGSPLSLECTVEGTSNPNLYWYRQAAGRGLQLLFYSVGIGQISSEVPQNLSASRPQDRQFILSSKKLLLSDSGFYLCAWNGQHNSPLHFGNGTRLTVT.

The genes are TRBV7-9 and TRBJ2-5, with 11 bases that match TRBD2. The better agreement between TRBJ2-7 and the DNA end casts doubt on the J call. The CDR3 totals 14 residues. CDR1 and CDR2 (germline): SEHNR, FQNEAQ (reference sequence). The CDR3 nucleotides are TGTGCCAGCAGCTTGACTAGCGGGGTTTACGAGCAGTACTTC. This gives the protein CASSLTSGVYEQYF.

This chain links TRBV4-1 with TRBJ1-5; TRBD1 is a possible D gene (6 bases). The CDR3 sequence is 16 residues long. V was cut by 0 bases and J by 4 bases, with 13 bases left in between. Germline CDR1 is MGHRA and CDR2 is YSYEKL. CDR3 bases: TGCGCCAGCAGCCAAGATACGGGGGCTCGGAATCAGCCCCAGCATTTT. Translating it yields CASSQDTGARNQPQHF.

The rearrangement joins TRBV6-4 to TRBJ2-1, with D possibly being TRBD2 (5 bases). V was pared by 5 bases and J by 8 bases, with 16 bases between. This CDR3 region has 14 residues. Germline CDR1 is MRHNA and CDR2 is SNTAGT. The CDR3 nucleotides are TGTGCCAGCAGTCCGGGATCCGCCAGCGATGAGCAGTTCTTC. As protein: CASSPGSASDEQFF.

This chain joins TRBV9 and TRBJ2-5; 7 bases align to TRBD1. CDR1 is SGDLS, CDR2 YYNGEE, per germline. This CDR3 spans 15 amino acids. With 0 bases clipped from V and 5 bases from J, the junction kept 7 bases outside the gene matches. This chain's CDR3 is CASSVVGQRGETQYF. CDR3 DNA sequence: TGTGCCAGCAGCGTAGTGGGACAGAGGGGCGAGACCCAGTACTTC.